The TCR beta chain under discussion was sequenced for a study of blood T cell repertoires in COVID-19. In the study overall: In each case, the material was cDNA or gDNA derived from T cells, B-cell-depleted T cells, or PBMCs.

CDR3 length: 15 amino acids. The V gene end was trimmed by 6 bases and the J gene end by 6 bases; junction bases not matched to a gene: 9. Germline V gene data show CDR1 as SNHLY and CDR2 as FYNNEI. Assay: immunoSEQ multiplex PCR; the TCRdb copy retains only in-frame clones and omits some. Of 42,000 or so clones in the sample, over 75% are singletons; the top ten hold less than 3%. Sequencing was done on a sample of peripheral blood. This chain joins TRBV2 and TRBJ1-2; the match to TRBD1 covers 11 bases. This TCR came from a human donor in a cohort sampled during active COVID-19. The CDR3 here is CASSLDRDRGNGYTF. The CDR3 coding sequence is TGTGCCAGCAGCCTCGACCGGGACAGGGGGAATGGCTACACCTTC.